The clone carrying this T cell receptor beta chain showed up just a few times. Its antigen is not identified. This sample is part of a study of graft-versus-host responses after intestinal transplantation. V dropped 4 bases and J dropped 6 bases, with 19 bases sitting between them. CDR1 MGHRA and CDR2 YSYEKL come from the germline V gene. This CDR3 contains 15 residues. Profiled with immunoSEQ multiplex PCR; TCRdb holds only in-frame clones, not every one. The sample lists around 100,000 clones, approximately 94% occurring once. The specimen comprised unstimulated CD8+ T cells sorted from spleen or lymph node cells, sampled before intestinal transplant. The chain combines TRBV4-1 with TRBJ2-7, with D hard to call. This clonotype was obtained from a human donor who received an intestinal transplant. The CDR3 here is CASSPTAHSGGEQYF. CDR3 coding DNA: TGCGCCAGCAGCCCTACGGCCCATTCGGGTGGCGAGCAGTACTTC.